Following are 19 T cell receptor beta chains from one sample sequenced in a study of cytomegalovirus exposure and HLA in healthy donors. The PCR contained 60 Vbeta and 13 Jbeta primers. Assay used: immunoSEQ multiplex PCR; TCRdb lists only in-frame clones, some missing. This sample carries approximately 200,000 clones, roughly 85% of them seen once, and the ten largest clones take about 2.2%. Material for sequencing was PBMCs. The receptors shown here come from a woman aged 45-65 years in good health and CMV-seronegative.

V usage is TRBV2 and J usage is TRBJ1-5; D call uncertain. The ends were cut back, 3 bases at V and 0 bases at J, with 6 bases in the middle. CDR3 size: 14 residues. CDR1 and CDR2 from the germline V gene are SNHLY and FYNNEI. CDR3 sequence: CASSDLLSNQPQHF. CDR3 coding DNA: TGTGCCAGCAGTGATTTACTTAGCAATCAGCCCCAGCATTTT.

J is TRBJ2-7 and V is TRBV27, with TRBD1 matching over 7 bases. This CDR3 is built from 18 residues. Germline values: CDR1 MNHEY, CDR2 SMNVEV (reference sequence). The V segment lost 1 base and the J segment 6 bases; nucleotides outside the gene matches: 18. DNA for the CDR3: TGTGCCAGCAGTTTATTAGTGTCACGACAGGGTCAGTTTGTCGAGCAGTACTTC. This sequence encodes CASSLLVSRQGQFVEQYF.

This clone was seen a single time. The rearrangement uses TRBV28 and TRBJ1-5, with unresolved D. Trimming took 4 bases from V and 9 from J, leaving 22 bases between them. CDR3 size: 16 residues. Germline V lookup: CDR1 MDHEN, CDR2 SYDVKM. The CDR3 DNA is TGTGCCAGCAGTTCAATACAACTGCAACTCGGGAGGCCCCAGCATTTT. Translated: CASSSIQLQLGRPQHF.

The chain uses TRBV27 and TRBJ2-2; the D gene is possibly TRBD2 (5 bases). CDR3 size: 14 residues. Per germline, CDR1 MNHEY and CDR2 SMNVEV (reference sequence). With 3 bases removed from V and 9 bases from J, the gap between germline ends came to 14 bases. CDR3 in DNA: TGTGCCAGCAGTTTTTCCCTAGCCGACCGGGAGCTGTTTTTT. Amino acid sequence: CASSFSLADRELFF.

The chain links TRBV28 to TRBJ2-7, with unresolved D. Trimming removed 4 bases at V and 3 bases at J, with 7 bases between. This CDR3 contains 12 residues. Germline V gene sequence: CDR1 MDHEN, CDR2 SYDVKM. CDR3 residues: CASSSYLYEQYF. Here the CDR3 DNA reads TGTGCCAGCAGTTCCTACCTCTACGAGCAGTACTTC.

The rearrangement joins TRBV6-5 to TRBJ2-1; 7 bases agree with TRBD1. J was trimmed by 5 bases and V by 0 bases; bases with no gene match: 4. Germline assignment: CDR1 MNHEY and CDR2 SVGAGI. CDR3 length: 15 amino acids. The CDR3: CASSYSGQENNEQFF. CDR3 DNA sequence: TGTGCCAGCAGTTACTCTGGACAGGAAAACAATGAGCAGTTCTTC.

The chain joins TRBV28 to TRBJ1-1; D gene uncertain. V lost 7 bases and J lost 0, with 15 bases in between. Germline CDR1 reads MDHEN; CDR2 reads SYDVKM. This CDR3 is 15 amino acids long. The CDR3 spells CASKNSRGLNTEAFF. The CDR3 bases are TGTGCCAGCAAAAACTCCCGGGGATTGAACACTGAAGCTTTCTTT. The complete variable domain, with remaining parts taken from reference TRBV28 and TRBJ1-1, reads DVKVTQSSRYLVKRTGEKVFLECVQDMDHENMFWYRQDPGLGLRLIYFSYDVKMKEKGDIPEGYSVSREKKERFSLILESASTNQTSMYLCASKNSRGLNTEAFFGQGTRLTVV.

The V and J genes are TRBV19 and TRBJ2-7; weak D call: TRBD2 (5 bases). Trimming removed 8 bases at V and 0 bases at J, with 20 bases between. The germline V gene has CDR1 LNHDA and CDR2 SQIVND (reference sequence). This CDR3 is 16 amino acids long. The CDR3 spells CASDLPGVGFSYEQYF. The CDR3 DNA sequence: TGTGCCAGTGATCTTCCCGGGGTTGGATTCTCCTACGAGCAGTACTTC.

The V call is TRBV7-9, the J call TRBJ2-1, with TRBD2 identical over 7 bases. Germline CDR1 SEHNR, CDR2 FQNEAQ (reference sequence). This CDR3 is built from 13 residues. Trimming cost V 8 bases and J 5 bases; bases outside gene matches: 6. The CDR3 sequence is CASPGTTDNEQFF. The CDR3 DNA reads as TGTGCCAGCCCCGGGACTACTGACAATGAGCAGTTCTTC.

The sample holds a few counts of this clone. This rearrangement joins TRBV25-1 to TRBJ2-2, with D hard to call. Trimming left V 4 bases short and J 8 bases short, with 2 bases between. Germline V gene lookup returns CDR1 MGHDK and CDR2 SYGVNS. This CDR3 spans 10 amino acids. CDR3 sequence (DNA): TGTGCCAGCAGTGCTGGGGAGCTGTTTTTT. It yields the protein CASSAGELFF. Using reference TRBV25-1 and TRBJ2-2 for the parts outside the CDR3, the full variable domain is EADIYQTPRYLVIGTGKKITLECSQTMGHDKMYWYQQDPGMELHLIHYSYGVNSTEKGDLSSESTVSRIRTEHFPLTLESARPSHTSQYLCASSAGELFFGEGSRLTVL.

The CDR3 protein is CASSPRGSGKNEQFF. The CDR3 region has the DNA TGTGCCAGCAGCCCACGGGGTAGCGGGAAAAATGAGCAGTTCTTC. The rearrangement joins TRBV7-3 to TRBJ2-1, with 8 bases fitting TRBD2. CDR3 length: 15 residues. The V gene end was trimmed by 5 bases and the J gene end by 7 bases; junction bases not matched to a gene: 10. From germline, CDR1 is SGHTA and CDR2 FQGTGA. The full variable domain, in which reference TRBV7-3 and TRBJ2-1 provide the parts outside the CDR3, is GAGVSQTPSNKVTEKGKYVELRCDPISGHTALYWYRQSLGQGPEFLIYFQGTGAADDSGLPNDRFFAVRPEGSVSTLKIQRTERGDSAVYLCASSPRGSGKNEQFFGPGTRLTVL.

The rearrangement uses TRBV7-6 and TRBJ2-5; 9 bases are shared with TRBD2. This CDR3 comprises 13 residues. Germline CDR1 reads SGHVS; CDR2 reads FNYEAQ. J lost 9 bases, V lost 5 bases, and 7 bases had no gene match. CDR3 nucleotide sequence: TGTGCCAGCAGCGACCCGGGACTAGCCCCCCAGTACTTC. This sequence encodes CASSDPGLAPQYF.

In DNA, the CDR3 is TGTGCCAGCAGCGCGAGGGCATATTCACCCCTCCACTTT. Translation gives CASSARAYSPLHF. The chain couples TRBV6-5 to TRBJ1-6; D remains unclear. This CDR3 contains 13 residues. Germline values: CDR1 MNHEY, CDR2 SVGAGI. V dropped 6 bases and J dropped 8 bases, with 11 bases sitting between them.

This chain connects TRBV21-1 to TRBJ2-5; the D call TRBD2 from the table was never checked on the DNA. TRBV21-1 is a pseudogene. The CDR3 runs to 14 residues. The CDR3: CASSPPSPRETQYF. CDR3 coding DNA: TGTGCCAGCAGCCCTCCAAGCCCGCGGGAGACCCAGTACTTC.

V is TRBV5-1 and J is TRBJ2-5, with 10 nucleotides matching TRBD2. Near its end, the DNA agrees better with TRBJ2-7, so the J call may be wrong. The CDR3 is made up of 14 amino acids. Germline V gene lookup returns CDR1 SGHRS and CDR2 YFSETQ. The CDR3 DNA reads TGCGCCAGCAACCTAGCGGGAGTTGGGGCCGAGCAGTACTTC. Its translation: CASNLAGVGAEQYF.

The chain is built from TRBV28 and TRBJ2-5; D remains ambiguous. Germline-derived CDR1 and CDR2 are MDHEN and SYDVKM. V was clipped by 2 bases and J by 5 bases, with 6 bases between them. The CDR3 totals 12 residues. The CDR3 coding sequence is TGTGCCAGCAGTTTACCCAGGGAGACCCAGTACTTC. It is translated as CASSLPRETQYF.

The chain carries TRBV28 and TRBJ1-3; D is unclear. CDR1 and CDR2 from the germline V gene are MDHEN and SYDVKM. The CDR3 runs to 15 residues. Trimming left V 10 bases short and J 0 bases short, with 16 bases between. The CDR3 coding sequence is TGTGCCACCCGGGAAGCGACGAGCTCTGGAAACACCATATATTTT. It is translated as CATREATSSGNTIYF.

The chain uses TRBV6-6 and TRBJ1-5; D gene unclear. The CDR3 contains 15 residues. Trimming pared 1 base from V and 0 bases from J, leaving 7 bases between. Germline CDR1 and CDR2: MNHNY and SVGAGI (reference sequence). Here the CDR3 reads CASSYWEYSNQPQHF. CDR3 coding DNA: TGTGCCAGCAGTTACTGGGAGTATAGCAATCAGCCCCAGCATTTT.

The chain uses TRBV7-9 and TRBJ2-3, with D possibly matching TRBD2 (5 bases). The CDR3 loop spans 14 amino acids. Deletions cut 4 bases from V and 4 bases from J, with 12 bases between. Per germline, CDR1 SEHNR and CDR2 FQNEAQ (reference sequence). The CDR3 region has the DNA TGTGCCAGCAGCTCACTAGGGTCGGCAGATACGCAGTATTTT. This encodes CASSSLGSADTQYF.